A single TCR beta chain is shown here with its context. This entry comes from a study of blood T cell repertoires in COVID-19. Study details: Collection of acute and convalescent COVID-19 samples took place in the United States, Italy and Spain.

V dropped 5 bases and J dropped 5; count of bases not matched to a gene: 6. This CDR3 region has 14 residues. Germline assignment: CDR1 MNHEY and CDR2 SVGAGI. Authors' methods: Reference gene primers were amplified, and this amplification served to estimate nucleated cell counts. This table comes from immunoSEQ multiplex PCR, and its TCRdb copy is limited to in-frame clones, with some not included. The DNA gave D and trimming, while V, J and clone size come from that table. The table shows over 150,000 clones, with roughly 80% occurring only once. This TCR derives from a human donor in a cohort sampled during active COVID-19. This rearrangement joins TRBV6-5 to TRBJ1-1; 9 bases are shared with TRBD1. Sequenced input: peripheral blood. CDR3 residues: CASSLDRGGTEAFF. Written as DNA, the CDR3 is TGTGCCAGCAGTCTGGACAGGGGAGGGACTGAAGCTTTCTTT.